A single sample is the source of the 18 T cell receptor beta chains below, sequenced in a study of T cell changes during pregnancy in multiple sclerosis. Clones were sequenced by immunoSEQ multiplex PCR, and TCRdb holds only the in-frame ones, with some missing. The repertoire includes approximately 40,000 clones, around 92% of them detected once, and less than 0.9% sits in the top ten. The sequencing here drew on CD4+ T cells from peripheral blood mononuclear cells, taken in the third trimester of pregnancy. Every receptor here comes from a female donor with multiple sclerosis, enrolled in a pregnancy study.

This chain's CDR3 is CASSLRTGSNEKLFF. The CDR3 bases are TGCGCCAGCAGCCTACGGACAGGGAGTAATGAAAAACTGTTTTTT. This chain links TRBV4-1 with TRBJ1-4, with 8 bases identical to TRBD1. This CDR3 is 15 amino acids long. V was pared by 4 bases and J by 4 bases, with 5 bases of the junction left unmatched. CDR1 is MGHRA, CDR2 YSYEKL, per germline.

CDR3 nucleotides: TGTGCCAGCAGCTCCTCGCTGACAGACTTGAACACTGAAGCTTTCTTT. Amino acid sequence: CASSSSLTDLNTEAFF. V gene TRBV5-4 combines with J gene TRBJ1-1; D is perhaps TRBD1 (5 bases). CDR3 length: 16 amino acids. V was pared by 3 bases and J by 0 bases, with 15 bases between. Germline values: CDR1 SGHNT, CDR2 YYREEE (reference sequence).

The genes are TRBV28 and TRBJ1-2, with D tentatively TRBD1 (6 bases). Germline assignment: CDR1 MDHEN and CDR2 SYDVKM. Trimming cost V 6 bases and J 2 bases, with 13 bases left between them. This CDR3 is built from 14 residues. The CDR3 loop is CASRPTGLNYGYTF. The CDR3 nucleotides are TGTGCCAGCAGACCCACAGGGTTAAACTATGGCTACACCTTC.

The CDR3 reads CASRVSGSSYNEQFF. CDR3 bases: TGTGCCAGCAGAGTGAGCGGGAGCTCCTACAATGAGCAGTTCTTC. The chain employs TRBV7-3 and TRBJ2-1; 8 bases line up with TRBD2. Germline V gives CDR1 SGHTA, CDR2 FQGTGA. The CDR3 loop spans 15 amino acids. The ends lost 6 bases at V and 0 bases at J; junction bases unmatched: 4. Full variable domain (remainder filled in from reference TRBV7-3 and TRBJ2-1): GAGVSQTPSNKVTEKGKYVELRCDPISGHTALYWYRQSLGQGPEFLIYFQGTGAADDSGLPNDRFFAVRPEGSVSTLKIQRTERGDSAVYLCASRVSGSSYNEQFFGPGTRLTVL.

The chain has TRBV5-1 and TRBJ2-3; the D gene is possibly TRBD2 (6 bases). The germline V and J ends were trimmed by 0 bases and 4 bases, with 18 bases remaining between them. From germline, CDR1 is SGHRS and CDR2 YFSETQ. The CDR3 runs 17 residues. CDR3 protein: CASSLDVALSGADTQYF. CDR3 bases: TGCGCCAGCAGCTTGGACGTAGCCCTCTCGGGGGCAGATACGCAGTATTTT.

The chain combines TRBV6-4 with TRBJ2-7, with 10 nucleotides matching TRBD2. The CDR3 is 15 residues long. The V gene's germline CDR1 is MRHNA and CDR2 SNTAGT. V gave up 4 bases and J gave up 5 bases; unmatched junction bases: 8. The CDR3 loop reads CASSAEAGGPHEQYF. The CDR3 bases are TGTGCCAGCAGTGCCGAAGCGGGAGGGCCTCACGAGCAGTACTTC.

This chain joins TRBV21-1 and TRBJ1-5; the listed D gene, TRBD1, was not tested against the DNA. TRBV21-1 has pseudogene status. The CDR3 is 15 residues long. CDR3: CASSLWTGGSKPQHF. CDR3 bases: TGTGCCAGCAGCCTCTGGACAGGGGGCTCAAAGCCCCAGCATTTT.

This chain links TRBV5-1 with TRBJ2-1; 8 nucleotides line up with TRBD2. Germline V gene sequence: CDR1 SGHRS, CDR2 YFSETQ. CDR3 size: 14 residues. After removal of 1 base from V and 4 bases from J, the junction contained 1 base not matched to a gene. The CDR3 region is CASSLPGGYNEQFF. The CDR3 bases are TGCGCCAGCAGCTTGCCGGGAGGGTACAATGAGCAGTTCTTC.

V usage is TRBV10-3 and J usage is TRBJ1-2; D is perhaps TRBD1 (6 bases). Germline V gene data show CDR1 as ENHRY and CDR2 as SYGVKD. Trimming cost V 4 bases and J 0 bases, with 9 bases left between them. The CDR3 contains 14 residues. The CDR3 DNA reads TGTGCCATCAGTGTCAACAGGGCTAACTATGGCTACACCTTC. The encoded protein is CAISVNRANYGYTF.

CDR3 in DNA: TGTGCCAGCAGTAGGTCCCCGAGACAGACCAATTCACCCCTCCACTTT. This translates into CASSRSPRQTNSPLHF. V usage is TRBV2 and J usage is TRBJ1-6; D is possibly TRBD1 (5 bases). Between the trimmed V and J ends, which lost 5 bases and 7 bases, there was a span of 18 bases. The CDR3 loop spans 16 amino acids. Germline CDR1 is SNHLY and CDR2 is FYNNEI.

This clone was counted once. The CDR3 loop reads CASSFSAGAQNTIYF. Written as DNA, the CDR3 is TGTGCCAGCAGCTTTTCGGCAGGGGCACAGAACACCATATATTTT. The chain employs TRBV9 and TRBJ1-3, with D maybe TRBD1 (6 bases). Germline CDR1 SGDLS, CDR2 YYNGEE. Trimming left V 4 bases short and J 7 bases short, with 18 bases between. The length of the CDR3 is 15 residues.

The rearrangement joins TRBV30 to TRBJ1-2, with a weak D call TRBD1 (6 bases). There are 11 residues in the CDR3. V was clipped by 7 bases and J by 1 base, with 7 bases between them. The germline gives CDR1 GTSNPN, CDR2 SVGIG (reference sequence). The CDR3 bases are TGTGCCTCGGACAGTAACTATGGCTACACCTTC. It specifies CASDSNYGYTF.

The rearrangement uses TRBV6-6 and TRBJ2-5; D ambiguous. The CDR3 is 13 amino acids. The germline V gene encodes CDR1 MNHNY and CDR2 SVGAGI (reference sequence). V dropped 4 bases and J dropped 4 bases, with 10 bases sitting between them. The CDR3 protein is CASSSDSGETQYF. The CDR3 DNA sequence: TGTGCCAGCAGTTCCGATTCCGGAGAGACCCAGTACTTC.

This chain joins TRBV28 and TRBJ2-3; 7 bases align to TRBD2. The length of the CDR3 is 20 residues. Trimming cost V 3 bases and J 6 bases; bases outside gene matches: 24. Germline CDR1 reads MDHEN; CDR2 reads SYDVKM. CDR3 residues: CASSLNGPLLAEMPWDTQYF. The CDR3 nucleotides read TGTGCCAGCAGTTTGAACGGGCCACTTCTAGCGGAAATGCCTTGGGATACGCAGTATTTT.

The chain recombines TRBV5-1 with TRBJ2-7; the match to TRBD2 covers 10 bases. The CDR3 is made up of 17 amino acids. The germline V gene encodes CDR1 SGHRS and CDR2 YFSETQ. Unmatched junction bases numbered 10, after V lost 2 bases and J lost 2 bases. The CDR3 nucleotides are TGCGCCAGCAGCTTCGGGCTAGCGGGAGTGGAGACCTACGAGCAGTACTTC. This sequence encodes CASSFGLAGVETYEQYF.

As regards this clone: Other DNA sequences in the sample encode the same CDR3. The rearrangement links TRBV5-1 to TRBJ2-1; tentative D call: TRBD1 (5 bases). Per the germline V gene, CDR1 is SGHRS and CDR2 is YFSETQ. This CDR3 has 14 residues. Trimming removed 0 bases from V and 5 bases from J, with 9 bases in between. The CDR3 is CASSLGGRDNEQFF. CDR3 sequence (DNA): TGCGCCAGCAGCTTGGGGGGCCGGGACAATGAGCAGTTCTTC.

This clone was seen just once. This chain uses TRBV19 with TRBJ2-6; 8 bases are a match to TRBD1. The junction had 10 bases not matched to a gene; V was cut back by 4 bases and J by 2 bases. This CDR3 spans 18 amino acids. Germline V lookup: CDR1 LNHDA, CDR2 SQIVND (reference sequence). The CDR3 is CASSTRQGKVAGANVLTF. CDR3 nucleotide sequence: TGTGCCAGTAGTACCAGACAGGGGAAGGTTGCTGGGGCCAACGTCCTGACTTTC. The complete variable domain, with remaining parts taken from reference TRBV19 and TRBJ2-6, reads DGGITQSPKYLFRKEGQNVTLSCEQNLNHDAMYWYRQDPGQGLRLIYYSQIVNDFQKGDIAEGYSVSREKKESFPLTVTSAQKNPTAFYLCASSTRQGKVAGANVLTFGAGSRLTVL.

The chain links TRBV28 to TRBJ1-2, with D hard to call. The V end lost 4 bases, the J end lost 0 bases, and 6 bases lay between the germline ends. This CDR3 is 13 amino acids long. CDR1 and CDR2 from the germline V gene are MDHEN and SYDVKM. CDR3 bases: TGTGCCAGCAGTTCCACAGCTAACTATGGCTACACCTTC. This sequence encodes CASSSTANYGYTF.